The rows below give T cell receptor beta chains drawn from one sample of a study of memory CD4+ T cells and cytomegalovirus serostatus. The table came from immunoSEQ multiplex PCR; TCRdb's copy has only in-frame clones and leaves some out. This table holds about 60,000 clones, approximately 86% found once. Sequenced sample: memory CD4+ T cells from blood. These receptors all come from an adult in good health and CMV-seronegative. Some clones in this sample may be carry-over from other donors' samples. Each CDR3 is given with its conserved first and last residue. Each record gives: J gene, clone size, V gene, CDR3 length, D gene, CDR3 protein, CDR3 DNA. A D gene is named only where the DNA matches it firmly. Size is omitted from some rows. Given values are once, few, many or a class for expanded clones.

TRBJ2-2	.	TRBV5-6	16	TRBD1	CASSYLTGGSTGELFF	TGTGCCAGCAGCTACCTCACAGGGGGGAGCACCGGGGAGCTGTTTTTT
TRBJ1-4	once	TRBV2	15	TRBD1	CASNEGGMRGEKLFF	TGTGCCAGCAACGAAGGGGGCATGAGAGGTGAAAAACTGTTTTTT
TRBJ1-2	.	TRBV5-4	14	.	CASSLPLPPYGYTF	TGTGCCAGCAGCTTGCCGCTCCCTCCCTATGGCTACACCTTC
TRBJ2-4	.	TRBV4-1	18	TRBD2	CASSQTGVASGHKNIQYF	TGCGCCAGCAGCCAAACGGGGGTGGCTAGCGGCCACAAAAACATTCAGTACTTC
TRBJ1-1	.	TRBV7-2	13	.	CASSLVGNTEAFF	TGTGCCAGCAGCTTAGTCGGGAACACTGAAGCTTTCTTT
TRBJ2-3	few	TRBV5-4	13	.	CASSSDSVLWQYF	TGTGCCAGCAGCTCGGACAGTGTTTTGTGGCAGTATTTT
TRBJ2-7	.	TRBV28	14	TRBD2	CASSWGLAGGEQYF	TGTGCCAGCAGCTGGGGACTAGCGGGAGGAGAGCAGTACTTC
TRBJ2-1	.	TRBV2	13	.	CASRPEIRNEQFF	TGTGCCAGCAGGCCGGAAATTCGGAATGAGCAGTTCTTC
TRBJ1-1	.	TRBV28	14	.	CASSLPAGRSRAFF	TGTGCCAGCAGCCTACCGGCGGGCAGGTCGAGGGCTTTCTTT
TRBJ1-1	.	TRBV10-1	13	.	CASSPTRNTEAFF	TGCGCCAGCAGCCCGACACGGAACACTGAAGCTTTCTTT
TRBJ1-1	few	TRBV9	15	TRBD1	CASSPRQGTNTEAFF	TGTGCCAGCAGCCCCCGACAGGGGACGAACACTGAAGCTTTCTTT
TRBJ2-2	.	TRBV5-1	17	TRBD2	CASSWTSGSGVTGELFF	TGCGCCAGCAGCTGGACTAGCGGGAGTGGGGTTACCGGGGAGCTGTTTTTT
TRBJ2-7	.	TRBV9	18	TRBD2	CASSSPRTSGRGSYEQYF	TGTGCCAGCAGCTCCCCCCGGACTAGCGGGAGGGGTTCCTACGAGCAGTACTTC
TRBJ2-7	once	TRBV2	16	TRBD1	CASSEPQGAQSYEQYF	TGTGCCAGCAGTGAACCGCAGGGGGCGCAATCCTACGAGCAGTACTTC
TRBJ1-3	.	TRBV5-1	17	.	CASSSSAAGSSGNTIYF	TGCGCCAGCAGCTCTTCGGCCGCAGGGAGTTCTGGAAACACCATATATTTT
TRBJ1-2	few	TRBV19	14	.	CASSIDGEYYGYTF	TGTGCCAGTAGTATAGATGGGGAGTACTATGGCTACACCTTC
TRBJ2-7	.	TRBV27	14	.	CASSSVTNQYEQYF	TGTGCCAGCAGTTCCGTCACCAACCAATACGAGCAGTACTTC
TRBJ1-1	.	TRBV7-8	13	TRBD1	CASSLGQGRGAFF	TGTGCCAGCAGCTTAGGACAGGGTCGGGGAGCTTTCTTT
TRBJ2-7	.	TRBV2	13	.	CASNFGPSYEQYF	TGTGCCAGCAACTTCGGACCCTCCTACGAGCAGTACTTC
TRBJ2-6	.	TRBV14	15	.	CASSQGWAGANVLTF	TGTGCCAGCAGCCAAGGCTGGGCCGGGGCCAACGTCCTGACTTTC
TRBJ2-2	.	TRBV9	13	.	CASSVGVTGELFF	TGTGCCAGCAGCGTAGGAGTAACCGGGGAGCTGTTTTTT
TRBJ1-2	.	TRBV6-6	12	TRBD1	CASFRGGYGYTF	TGTGCCAGCTTCAGGGGGGGTTATGGCTACACCTTC
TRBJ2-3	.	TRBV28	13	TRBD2	CASHSGTQDTQYF	TGTGCCAGCCACAGCGGGACTCAAGATACGCAGTATTTT
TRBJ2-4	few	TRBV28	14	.	CASTAGGGKNIQYF	TGTGCCAGCACGGCCGGAGGGGGCAAGAACATTCAGTACTTC
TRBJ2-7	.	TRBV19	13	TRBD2	CATRGGPSYEQYF	TGTGCCACCCGCGGGGGGCCCTCCTACGAGCAGTACTTC
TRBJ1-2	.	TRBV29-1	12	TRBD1	CSAGQGSGGYTF	TGCAGCGCCGGACAGGGGAGCGGCGGCTACACCTTC
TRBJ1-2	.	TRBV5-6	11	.	CASSRTYGYTF	TGTGCCAGCAGCCGGACTTATGGCTACACCTTC
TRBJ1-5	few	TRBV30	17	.	CAWRPQGNAISNQPQHF	TGTGCCTGGAGACCCCAGGGGAACGCGATTAGCAATCAGCCCCAGCATTTT
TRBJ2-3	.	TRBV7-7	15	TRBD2	CASSVASGRSDTQYF	TGTGCCAGCAGCGTCGCTAGCGGGAGGTCAGATACGCAGTATTTT
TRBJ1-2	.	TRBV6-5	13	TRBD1	CASSSTGEYGYTF	TGTGCCAGCAGTTCTACAGGGGAGTATGGCTACACCTTC
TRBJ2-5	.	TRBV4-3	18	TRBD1	CASSQEPWPGQGAETQYF	TGCGCCAGCAGCCAGGAACCATGGCCGGGACAGGGGGCTGAGACCCAGTACTTC
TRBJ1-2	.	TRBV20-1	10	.	CSARVGRYTF	TGCAGTGCTAGAGTGGGTCGCTACACCTTC
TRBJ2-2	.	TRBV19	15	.	CASSIAGVVTGELFF	TGTGCCAGTAGTATAGCAGGTGTGGTAACCGGGGAGCTGTTTTTT
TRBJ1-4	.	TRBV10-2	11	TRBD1	CASSADRGLFF	TGCGCCAGCAGTGCGGACAGGGGGCTGTTTTTT
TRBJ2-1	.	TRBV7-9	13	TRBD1	CASSSSGGGEQFF	TGTGCCAGCAGCTCTTCAGGGGGCGGTGAGCAGTTCTTC
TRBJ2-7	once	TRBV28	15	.	CASNSEGPSSYEQYF	TGTGCCAGCAACTCAGAAGGGCCCAGCTCCTACGAGCAGTACTTC
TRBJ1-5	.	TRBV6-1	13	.	CASSEGSNQPQHF	TGTGCCAGCAGTGAAGGCAGCAATCAGCCCCAGCATTTT
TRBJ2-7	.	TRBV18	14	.	CASSVSQLYYEQYF	TGTGCCAGCTCGGTCTCGCAGTTATACTACGAGCAGTACTTC
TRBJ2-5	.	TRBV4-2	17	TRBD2	CASSQVGTSGWGETQYF	TGTGCCAGCAGCCAAGTTGGGACTAGCGGGTGGGGGGAGACCCAGTACTTC
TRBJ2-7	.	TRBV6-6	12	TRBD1	CASSYSGTAHPF	TGTGCCAGCAGTTACTCCGGGACAGCCCACCCCTTC
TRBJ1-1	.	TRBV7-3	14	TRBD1	CASSVTGDRAEAFF	TGTGCCAGCAGCGTGACAGGGGATCGAGCTGAAGCTTTCTTT
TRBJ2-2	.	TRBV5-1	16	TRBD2	CASSVTSSGPNGELFF	TGCGCCAGCAGCGTGACCTCTAGCGGGCCAAACGGGGAGCTGTTTTTT
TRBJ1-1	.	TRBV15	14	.	CATSRDGAKSEAFF	TGTGCCACCAGCAGAGATGGGGCGAAGAGTGAAGCTTTCTTT
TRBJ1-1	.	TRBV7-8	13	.	CASSFRLNTEAFF	TGTGCCAGCAGCTTCCGGCTGAACACTGAAGCTTTCTTT
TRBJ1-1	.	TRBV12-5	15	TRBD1	CASGFTGTGVTEAFF	TGTGCTAGTGGTTTTACCGGGACAGGGGTCACTGAAGCTTTCTTT
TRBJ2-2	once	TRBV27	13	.	CASRARVDGELFF	TGTGCCAGCAGAGCCAGGGTGGACGGGGAGCTGTTTTTT
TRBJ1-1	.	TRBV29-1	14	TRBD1	CSVRTGGNLAEAFF	TGCAGCGTCCGGACAGGGGGAAACTTAGCTGAAGCTTTCTTT
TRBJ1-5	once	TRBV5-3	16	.	CARSLRRSREGEPQHF	TGTGCCAGAAGCCTACGAAGGAGCAGGGAGGGCGAGCCCCAGCATTTT
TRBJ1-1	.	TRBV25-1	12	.	CASRRGTGEAFF	TGTGCCAGCAGGAGGGGAACAGGCGAAGCTTTCTTT
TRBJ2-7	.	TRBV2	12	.	CASSSRSYEQYF	TGTGCCAGCAGTTCCCGGAGCTACGAGCAGTACTTC
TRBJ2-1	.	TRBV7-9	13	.	CASSFLVDNEQFF	TGTGCCAGCAGCTTCCTCGTCGACAATGAGCAGTTCTTC
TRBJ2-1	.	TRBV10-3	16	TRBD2	CAISVGLAEGYNEQFF	TGTGCCATCAGTGTGGGGCTAGCGGAAGGCTACAATGAGCAGTTCTTC
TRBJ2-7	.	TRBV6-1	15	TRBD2	CASSEVAGSSYEQYF	TGTGCCAGCAGTGAAGTAGCGGGATCTTCCTACGAGCAGTACTTC